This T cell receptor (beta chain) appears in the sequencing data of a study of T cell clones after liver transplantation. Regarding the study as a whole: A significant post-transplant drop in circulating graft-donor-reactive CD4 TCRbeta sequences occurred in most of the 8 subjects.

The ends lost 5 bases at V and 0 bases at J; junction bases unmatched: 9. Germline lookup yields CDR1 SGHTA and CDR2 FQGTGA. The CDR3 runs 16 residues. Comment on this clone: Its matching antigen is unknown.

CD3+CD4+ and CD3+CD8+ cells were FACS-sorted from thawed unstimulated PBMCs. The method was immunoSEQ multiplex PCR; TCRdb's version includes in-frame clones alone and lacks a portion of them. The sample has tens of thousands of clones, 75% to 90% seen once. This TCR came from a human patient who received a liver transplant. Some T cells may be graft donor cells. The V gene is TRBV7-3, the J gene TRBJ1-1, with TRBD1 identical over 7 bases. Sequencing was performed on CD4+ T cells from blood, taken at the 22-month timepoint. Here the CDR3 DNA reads TGTGCCAGCAGCCCCGCAGGGGGAAGCCTGAACACTGAAGCTTTCTTT. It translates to CASSPAGGSLNTEAFF.